The 24 T cell receptor beta chains below all came from one sample that was sequenced in a study of identifying expanded T cells in peripheral blood. The table came from immunoSEQ multiplex PCR; TCRdb's copy has only in-frame clones and leaves some out. The sample contains more than 85,000 clones, about 91% of which appear only once. Sequencing used blood. These receptor sequences come from a person aged 18 to 75 in good health.

The chain has TRBV18 and TRBJ2-2; possible D gene TRBD1, 6 bases. Between the trimmed V and J ends, which lost 5 bases and 4 bases, there was a span of 17 bases. There are 16 residues in the CDR3. Germline CDR1 KGHSH, CDR2 LQKENI. The CDR3 spells CASSYLPGTSTGELFF. The CDR3 coding sequence is TGTGCCAGCTCATACCTTCCGGGGACAAGCACCGGGGAGCTGTTTTTT. Together with reference TRBV18 and TRBJ2-2, the CDR3 gives the full variable domain: NAGVMQNPRHLVRRRGQEARLRCSPMKGHSHVYWYRQLPEEGLKFMVYLQKENIIDESGMPKERFSAEFPKEGPSILRIQQVVRGDSAAYFCASSYLPGTSTGELFFGEGSRLTVL.

V usage is TRBV6-5 and J usage is TRBJ1-2, with a weak D call TRBD1 (5 bases). In germline, CDR1 is MNHEY, CDR2 SVGAGI. V shed 4 bases and J shed 4 bases, with 13 bases lying between them. The length of the CDR3 is 14 residues. CDR3 sequence (DNA): TGTGCCAGCAGTTCTCCGGGGGATGGCTATGGCTACACCTTC. This sequence encodes CASSSPGDGYGYTF.

This clone appeared a few times. The chain carries TRBV12-5 and TRBJ2-4; 9 nucleotides agree with TRBD1. CDR3 length: 14 residues. Per germline, CDR1 LGHNT and CDR2 FRNRAP. V shed 11 bases and J 0 bases; nucleotides not matched to a gene: 5. The CDR3 here is CASRTGEAKNIQYF. In DNA, the CDR3 is TGTGCTTCTAGGACAGGGGAAGCCAAAAACATTCAGTACTTC.

This clone was counted only a few times. DNA of the CDR3: TGTGCCAGCAGTTCGGTTTCCGGAGTTGCAACTAATGAAAAACTGTTTTTT. Amino acid sequence: CASSSVSGVATNEKLFF. This chain uses TRBV28 with TRBJ1-4; D is uncertain. V was trimmed by 4 bases and J by 0 bases, leaving 15 bases between them. Per the germline V gene, CDR1 is MDHEN and CDR2 is SYDVKM. This CDR3 region has 17 residues.

CDR3 sequence (DNA): TGTGCCAGCAGCTTAGGGGGCAGGGGGGAAAGGCAGTTCTTC. This translates into CASSLGGRGERQFF. This rearrangement joins TRBV7-2 to TRBJ2-1; D may be TRBD1 (7 bases). Trimming cost V 1 base and J 12 bases, with 16 bases left between them. Per the germline V gene, CDR1 is SGHTA and CDR2 is FQGNSA. The CDR3 totals 14 residues.

This clone has only one observation. The rearrangement links TRBV7-9 to TRBJ1-1, with a tentative D call TRBD1 (5 bases). The V end lost 2 bases, the J end lost 1 base, and 17 bases lay between the germline ends. Germline V CDR1 and CDR2: SEHNR, FQNEAQ (reference sequence). The CDR3 is 17 amino acids. This CDR3 reads CASSLYGAGAPNTEAFF. CDR3 in DNA: TGTGCCAGCAGCTTATATGGGGCGGGCGCTCCGAACACTGAAGCTTTCTTT.

This clone has just a few counts. The gene calls are TRBV19 and TRBJ1-5; possibly TRBD1 for D (5 bases). Deletions cut 4 bases from V and 2 bases from J, with 15 bases between. This CDR3 comprises 16 residues. CDR1 is LNHDA, CDR2 SQIVND, per germline (reference sequence). The CDR3 region has the DNA TGTGCCAGTAGTACAACGGGGGTGGGCCGCAATCAGCCCCAGCATTTT. Amino acids: CASSTTGVGRNQPQHF. Complete variable domain (other parts from reference TRBV19 and TRBJ1-5): DGGITQSPKYLFRKEGQNVTLSCEQNLNHDAMYWYRQDPGQGLRLIYYSQIVNDFQKGDIAEGYSVSREKKESFPLTVTSAQKNPTAFYLCASSTTGVGRNQPQHFGDGTRLSIL.

The V call is TRBV19, the J call TRBJ1-1, with D maybe TRBD1 (5 bases). This CDR3 is 14 amino acids long. V was clipped by 6 bases and J by 7 bases, with 18 bases between them. The germline V gene has CDR1 LNHDA and CDR2 SQIVND (reference sequence). Written as DNA, the CDR3 is TGTGCCAGTAGATATAGAACAGGCGGGGATGAAGCTTTCTTT. This translates into CASRYRTGGDEAFF. The full variable domain, in which reference TRBV19 and TRBJ1-1 provide the parts outside the CDR3, is DGGITQSPKYLFRKEGQNVTLSCEQNLNHDAMYWYRQDPGQGLRLIYYSQIVNDFQKGDIAEGYSVSREKKESFPLTVTSAQKNPTAFYLCASRYRTGGDEAFFGQGTRLTVV.

The chain is built from TRBV7-2 and TRBJ1-5; no clear D. This CDR3 spans 12 amino acids. CDR1 is SGHTA and CDR2 is FQGNSA in the germline V gene. With 2 bases removed from V and 8 bases from J, the gap between germline ends came to 7 bases. The CDR3 loop is CASSLNLEPQHF. The DNA for the CDR3 is TGTGCCAGCAGCTTAAACCTTGAGCCCCAGCATTTT.

V usage is TRBV4-2 and J usage is TRBJ1-6, with D maybe TRBD1 (5 bases). The V gene lost 4 bases and the J gene lost 8 bases, with 15 bases spanning the gap. Germline-derived CDR1 and CDR2 are LGHNA and YNFKEQ. The CDR3 is 15 residues long. CDR3 residues: CASSRPGGNYSPLHF. The CDR3 DNA reads TGTGCCAGCAGCCGTCCCGGGGGAAATTATTCACCCCTCCACTTT.

V and J are TRBV7-6 and TRBJ2-2; TRBD1 is a possible D gene (6 bases). Germline V gene sequence: CDR1 SGHVS, CDR2 FNYEAQ. This CDR3 is built from 14 residues. V lost 10 bases to trimming and J lost 6 bases, with 18 bases between them. The CDR3 is CATLRIQGSGELFF. The DNA of the CDR3 is TGTGCCACCCTGCGCATCCAGGGGTCCGGGGAGCTGTTTTTT.

V gene TRBV7-9 combines with J gene TRBJ1-5; a weak D match, TRBD1 (6 bases). This CDR3 contains 14 residues. V lost 6 bases and J lost 5, with 14 bases in between. Germline loops: CDR1 SEHNR, CDR2 FQNEAQ (reference sequence). Here the CDR3 DNA reads TGTGCCAGCAGTACCAACAGGGAAGATCAGCCCCAGCATTTT. Protein sequence: CASSTNREDQPQHF.

The rearrangement links TRBV7-3 to TRBJ2-1; D might be TRBD2 (6 bases). Germline V gives CDR1 SGHTA, CDR2 FQGTGA. This CDR3 region has 14 residues. V dropped 4 bases and J dropped 9 bases, with 16 bases sitting between them. The CDR3 spells CASSSRRVDGEQFF. The CDR3 bases are TGTGCCAGCAGCTCCCGGAGGGTCGATGGTGAGCAGTTCTTC.

The gene calls are TRBV30 and TRBJ2-3, with 9 bases lining up with TRBD1. Germline loops: CDR1 GTSNPN, CDR2 SVGIG (reference sequence). CDR3 length: 13 amino acids. V gave up 5 bases and J gave up 0 bases; unmatched junction bases: 0. The CDR3 sequence: CAWGTGSTDTQYF. The DNA for the CDR3 is TGTGCCTGGGGGACAGGGAGCACAGATACGCAGTATTTT.

This clone was picked up one time. The gene calls are TRBV7-6 and TRBJ2-7; 13 bases are shared with TRBD2. The J segment lost 3 bases and the V segment lost 5 bases, leaving 1 base of the junction unmatched. CDR1 is SGHVS and CDR2 is FNYEAQ in the germline V gene. This CDR3 has 14 amino acids. For the CDR3, the DNA is TGTGCCAGCAGCGGGACTAGCGGGGTCTACGAGCAGTACTTC. As protein: CASSGTSGVYEQYF.

This sequence joins TRBV7-2 and TRBJ2-1, with D possibly TRBD1 on 7 matching bases. CDR3 size: 16 residues. Looked up from germline, CDR1 is SGHTA and CDR2 is FQGNSA. V was trimmed by 7 bases and J by 2 bases, leaving 18 bases between them. The CDR3 loop reads CASTLGGGGAYNEQFF. The CDR3 DNA sequence: TGTGCCAGCACCCTAGGGGGCGGAGGGGCCTACAATGAGCAGTTCTTC.

V gene TRBV5-1 combines with J gene TRBJ2-3; D is ambiguous. Germline V gives CDR1 SGHRS, CDR2 YFSETQ. Trimming removed 5 bases at V and 3 bases at J, with 4 bases between. The CDR3 loop spans 11 amino acids. CDR3 protein: CASRQTDTQYF. In DNA, the CDR3 is TGCGCCAGCAGGCAGACAGATACGCAGTATTTT.

This clone was detected only a few times. The chain combines TRBV28 with TRBJ1-5; a weak D match, TRBD1 (6 bases). Looked up from germline, CDR1 is MDHEN and CDR2 is SYDVKM. The CDR3 runs 15 residues. V dropped 1 base and J dropped 7 bases, with 14 bases sitting between them. The CDR3 protein is CASSLSGGAEQPQHF. CDR3 in DNA: TGTGCCAGCAGTTTATCGGGGGGCGCAGAACAGCCCCAGCATTTT.

The J gene is TRBJ2-3, the V gene TRBV6-1; D may correspond to TRBD1 or TRBD2 (5 bases each). The V end was cut by 2 bases, the J end by 6 bases, with 18 bases between. The CDR3 has 16 residues. Germline CDR1 MNHNS, CDR2 SASEGT. For the CDR3, the DNA is TGTGCCAGCAGTGAATCTGCGGGCAGGGTTTCGGATACGCAGTATTTT. Its protein is CASSESAGRVSDTQYF.

The count of this clone is one. The rearrangement joins TRBV6-5 to TRBJ1-3; tentative D call: TRBD1 (6 bases). Germline CDR1 reads MNHEY; CDR2 reads SVGAGI. V was cut by 6 bases and J by 7 bases, with 13 bases left in between. The CDR3 totals 13 residues. The CDR3 reads CASRTNQGNTIYF. CDR3 nucleotide sequence: TGTGCCAGCAGGACGAACCAGGGGAACACCATATATTTT.

The chain employs TRBV9 and TRBJ2-4; D uncertain. The V gene lost 0 bases and the J gene lost 0 bases, with 10 bases spanning the gap. The CDR3 totals 16 residues. The germline V gene encodes CDR1 SGDLS and CDR2 YYNGEE. The CDR3 spells CASSVGLTLAKNIQYF. The CDR3 DNA follows: TGTGCCAGCAGCGTAGGGCTAACATTAGCCAAAAACATTCAGTACTTC.

This sequence joins TRBV28 and TRBJ2-3, with a tentative D call TRBD2 (6 bases). The V gene lost 3 bases and the J gene lost 4 bases, with 14 bases spanning the gap. The CDR3 covers 15 residues. Germline V gene data show CDR1 as MDHEN and CDR2 as SYDVKM. This chain's CDR3 is CASSFGGGEADTQYF. The CDR3 coding sequence is TGTGCCAGCAGTTTCGGGGGAGGAGAGGCAGATACGCAGTATTTT. The entire variable domain, with the rest obtained from reference TRBV28 and TRBJ2-3, is as follows: DVKVTQSSRYLVKRTGEKVFLECVQDMDHENMFWYRQDPGLGLRLIYFSYDVKMKEKGDIPEGYSVSREKKERFSLILESASTNQTSMYLCASSFGGGEADTQYFGPGTRLTVL.

This clone was seen a handful of times. The chain has TRBV13 and TRBJ2-2; D possibly corresponds to TRBD1 (5 bases). The CDR3 runs to 14 residues. V lost 3 bases to trimming and J lost 5 bases, with 10 bases between them. The germline CDR1 and CDR2 sequences are PRHDT and FYEKMQ (reference sequence). CDR3 nucleotide sequence: TGTGCCAGCAGCTTTACACAGGTGACCGGGGAGCTGTTTTTT. As protein: CASSFTQVTGELFF.

Only one count was recorded for this clone. The rearrangement joins TRBV7-9 to TRBJ1-1; possible D gene TRBD1, 6 bases. The CDR3 is made up of 15 amino acids. V lost 6 bases and J 4 bases, leaving 18 bases between the germline ends. Germline CDR1 reads SEHNR; CDR2 reads FQNEAQ (reference sequence). CDR3 sequence: CASRHDRPTPTEAFF. In nucleotides, the CDR3 is TGTGCCAGCAGACACGACAGGCCAACTCCCACTGAAGCTTTCTTT.